These 10 T cell receptor beta chains originate from one sample sequenced in a study of vaccination effects on CD4 cells after COVID-19. The culture ran for around 10 days before CD4+ T cells were isolated. Two doses of BNT162b2 or mRNA-1273 vaccine were administered to participants. Repertoires were generated with immunoSEQ multiplex PCR, while TCRdb's copy carries only in-frame clones and drops some. Counted here are about 66,000 clones, approximately 79% occurring once; the ten biggest clones make up approximately 2.3%. No antigen has been assigned to these receptors. This specimen consisted of CD4+ T cells from PBMCs cultured without peptide, obtained after COVID-19 vaccination. Receptors originate from a human donor who received a COVID-19 vaccine.

V and J are TRBV5-1 and TRBJ2-7, with 10 bases fitting TRBD1. Germline-derived CDR1 and CDR2 are SGHRS and YFSETQ. V dropped 4 bases and J dropped 6; count of bases not matched to a gene: 10. This CDR3 contains 15 residues. In nucleotides, the CDR3 is TGCGCCAGCAGCGCCTGGGGGACAGGGGATTCCGAGCAGTACGTC. This codes for CASSAWGTGDSEQYV.

The chain recombines TRBV6-5 with TRBJ2-7; no reliable D call. The CDR3 sequence is 14 residues long. Germline values: CDR1 MNHEY, CDR2 SVGAGI. V gave up 6 bases and J gave up 4 bases, with 16 bases separating them. CDR3 bases: TGTGCCAGCAGGGCAACATTTCTTCTATACGAGCAGTACGTC. It encodes CASRATFLLYEQYV.

The gene calls are TRBV6-6 and TRBJ1-6; D perhaps matches TRBD1 (5 bases). Germline CDR1 MNHNY, CDR2 SVGAGI (reference sequence). The CDR3 spans 14 residues. Trimming stripped 5 bases from V and 6 bases from J, with 11 bases between. The CDR3, as DNA: TGTGCCAGCAGTCAACAGGTGACTAATTCACCCCTCCACTTT. Translation gives CASSQQVTNSPLHF.

The gene calls are TRBV24-1 and TRBJ2-5; weak D call: TRBD2 (5 bases). Looked up from germline, CDR1 is KGHDR and CDR2 is SFDVKD. CDR3 length: 15 amino acids. V was shortened by 4 bases and J by 0 bases, with 11 bases between the two germline ends. This chain's CDR3 is CATSDQRGYQETQYF. The CDR3 DNA is TGTGCCACCAGTGACCAACGGGGATACCAAGAGACCCAGTACTTC.

This chain uses TRBV27 with TRBJ1-6; a weak D match, TRBD1 (6 bases). Trimming cost V 0 bases and J 8 bases, with 14 bases left between them. The CDR3 loop spans 16 amino acids. Looked up from germline, CDR1 is MNHEY and CDR2 is SMNVEV (reference sequence). CDR3 DNA sequence: TGTGCCAGCAGTTTATCTAGGTCAGGGGTATATTCACCCCTCCACTTT. Protein product: CASSLSRSGVYSPLHF.

About this clone itself: The same CDR3 arises from other DNA sequences in this sample as well. This chain links TRBV18 with TRBJ2-5, with unresolved D. CDR1 and CDR2 (germline): KGHSH, LQKENI. This CDR3 comprises 12 residues. V was pared by 2 bases and J by 5 bases, with 6 bases between. Written as DNA, the CDR3 is TGTGCCAGCTCACCAAGACGGGAGACCCAGTACTTC. Residues: CASSPRRETQYF.

A few counts support this clone. The V and J genes are TRBV3-1 (or the pseudogene TRBV3-2) and TRBJ2-2, with D possibly TRBD1 on 5 matching bases. V lost 1 base to trimming and J lost 4 bases, with 7 bases between them. This CDR3 comprises 14 residues. Germline V lookup: CDR1 LGHDT, CDR2 YNNKEL (reference sequence). The CDR3: CASSQVDSTGELFF. As DNA, the CDR3 is TGTGCCAGCAGCCAAGTTGACAGCACCGGGGAGCTGTTTTTT.

This clone was recorded a few times. This rearrangement joins TRBV4-2 to TRBJ1-6, with TRBD1 as a possible D gene (5 bases). CDR1 is LGHNA, CDR2 YNFKEQ, per germline. The V gene lost 0 bases and the J gene lost 0 bases, with 6 bases spanning the gap. The CDR3 contains 16 residues. CDR3 nucleotides: TGTGCCAGCAGCCAAGAGGGGGGCTCCTATAATTCACCCCTCCACTTT. Residues: CASSQEGGSYNSPLHF.

This clone has a handful of counts. V usage is TRBV6-6 and J usage is TRBJ2-2; D uncertain. Germline lookup yields CDR1 MNHNY and CDR2 SVGAGI (reference sequence). The CDR3 consists of 13 residues. Deletions cut 7 bases from V and 5 bases from J, with 11 bases between. The CDR3 DNA follows: TGTGCCAGCACCCCTGCATGGACCGGGGAGCTGTTTTTT. This gives the protein CASTPAWTGELFF.

The CDR3 sequence: CASSYRGPNTGELFF. CDR3 in DNA: TGTGCCAGCAGTTATAGGGGCCCGAACACCGGGGAGCTGTTTTTT. The chain couples TRBV6-5 to TRBJ2-2; D is possibly TRBD1 (5 bases). Trimming took off 3 bases at V and 0 bases at J, with 8 bases between the two ends. From germline, CDR1 is MNHEY and CDR2 SVGAGI. CDR3 length equals 15 residues.